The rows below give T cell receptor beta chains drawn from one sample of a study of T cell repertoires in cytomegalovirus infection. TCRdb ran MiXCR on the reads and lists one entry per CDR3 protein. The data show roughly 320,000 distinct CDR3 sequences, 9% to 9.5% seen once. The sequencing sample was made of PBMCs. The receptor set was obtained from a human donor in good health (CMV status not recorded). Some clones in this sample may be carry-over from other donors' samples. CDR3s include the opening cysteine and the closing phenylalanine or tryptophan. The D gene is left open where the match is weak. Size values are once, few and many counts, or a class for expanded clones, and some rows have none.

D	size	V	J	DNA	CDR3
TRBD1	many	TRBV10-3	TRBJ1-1	TGTGCCATCAGTGGGGATGGCAGGGGGGGCACTGAAGCTTTCTTT	CAISGDGRGGTEAFF
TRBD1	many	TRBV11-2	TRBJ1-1	TGTGCCAGCAGTCTACGACAGGGAATGAACACTGAAGCTTTCTTT	CASSLRQGMNTEAFF
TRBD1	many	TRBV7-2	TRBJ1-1	TGTGCCAGCAGCTCCCAAAAACAGGGGGTCACTGAAGCTTTCTTT	CASSSQKQGVTEAFF
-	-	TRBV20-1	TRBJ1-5	TGCAGTGCTAGAGATTTTCCAGGGGAATACAATCAGCCCCAGCATTTT	CSARDFPGEYNQPQHF
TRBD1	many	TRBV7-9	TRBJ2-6	TGTGCCAGCAGCTCGAGGAGACAGGGATCAGGGGCCAACGTCCTGACTTTC	CASSSRRQGSGANVLTF
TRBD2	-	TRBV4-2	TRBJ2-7	TGTGCCAGCAGCCAAGGGTCTAGCGGTCTCTACGAGCAGTACTTC	CASSQGSSGLYEQYF
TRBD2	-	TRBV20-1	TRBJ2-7	TGCAGTGCTGGGGGGGGGCTAGGTAGCGGGAGAGGGTCCTACGAGCAGTACTTC	CSAGGGLGSGRGSYEQYF
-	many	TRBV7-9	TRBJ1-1	TGTGCCAGCAGCTTACGGCCCACTGAAGCTTTCTTT	CASSLRPTEAFF
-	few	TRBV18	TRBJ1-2	TGTGCCAGCTCACCCCGACAGGCTTCTAACTATGGCTACACCTTC	CASSPRQASNYGYTF
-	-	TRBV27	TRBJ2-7	TGTGCCAGCAGTTTTATAGGGTTAGGCCCCGTGTACGAGCAGTACTTC	CASSFIGLGPVYEQYF
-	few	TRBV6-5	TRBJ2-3	TGTGCCAGCAGCGCAGGGCCCCCCGGTAGGGATACGCAGTATTTT	CASSAGPPGRDTQYF
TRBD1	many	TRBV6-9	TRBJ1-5	TGTGCCAGCAGTTATGCCGGGACAGCAATTTATAGCAATCAGCCCCAGCATTTT	CASSYAGTAIYSNQPQHF
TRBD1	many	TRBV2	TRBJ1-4	TGTGCCAGCATCCGACAGGGGGCACGAGGTGAAAAACTGTTTTTT	CASIRQGARGEKLFF
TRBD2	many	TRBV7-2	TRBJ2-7	TGTGCCAGCACCGCGTGGGGTAGCGGGATCCCCTACGAGCAGTACTTC	CASTAWGSGIPYEQYF
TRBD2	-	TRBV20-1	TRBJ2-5	TGCAGTGCCGGACTAGCGAAGACCCAGTACTTC	CSAGLAKTQYF
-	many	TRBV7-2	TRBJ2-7	TGTGCCAGCAGCCTCCCCCCCACGTCCTACGAGCAGTACTTC	CASSLPPTSYEQYF
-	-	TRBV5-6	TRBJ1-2	TGTGCCAGCAGCCTTCCAGACTTGGACTATGGCTACACCTTC	CASSLPDLDYGYTF
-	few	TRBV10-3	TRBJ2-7	TGTGCCATCAGTGAGTCTACTAGTAGGGACTACGAGCAGTACTTC	CAISESTSRDYEQYF
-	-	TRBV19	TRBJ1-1	TGTGCCAGTAGTATAAACTCCGTTACTGAAGCTTTCTTT	CASSINSVTEAFF
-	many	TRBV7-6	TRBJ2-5	TGTGCCAGCAGCCCCGCACCGGGCACAGCCCCTGAGACCCAGTACTTC	CASSPAPGTAPETQYF
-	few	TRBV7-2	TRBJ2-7	TGTGCCAGCAGCTTAGAAAACAGGGCCTACGAGCAGTACTTC	CASSLENRAYEQYF
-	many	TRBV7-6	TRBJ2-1	TGTGCCAGCAGCTTAGCCACAGCCCAGAGCTCCTACAATGAGCAGTTCTTC	CASSLATAQSSYNEQFF
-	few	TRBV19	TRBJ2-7	TGTGCCAGTAGTATTTCGGCCTCCTACGAGCAGTACTTC	CASSISASYEQYF
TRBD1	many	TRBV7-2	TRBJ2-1	TGTGCCAGCAGCCCCAGGACAGGGGGCTATGAGCAGTTCTTC	CASSPRTGGYEQFF
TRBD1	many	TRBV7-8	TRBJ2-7	TGTGCCAGCAGCTCGACGTGGACAGGGGACTCCTACGAGCAGTACTTC	CASSSTWTGDSYEQYF
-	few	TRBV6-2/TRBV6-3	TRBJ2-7	TGTGCCAGCAGTTACGTGGGGAAACAGCAGTACTTC	CASSYVGKQQYF
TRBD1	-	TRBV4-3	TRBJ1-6	TGCGCCAGCAGGACAGGGTCTTTGGGTTCACCCCTCCACTTT	CASRTGSLGSPLHF
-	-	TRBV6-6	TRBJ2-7	TGTGCCAGCAGGGGGGGTACCCTTTCCTACGAGCAGTACTTC	CASRGGTLSYEQYF
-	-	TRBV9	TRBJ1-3	TGTGCCAGCAGCCCTCGGACGGCTCCACTCCTCTCTGGAAACACCATATATTTT	CASSPRTAPLLSGNTIYF
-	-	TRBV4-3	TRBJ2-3	TGCGCCAGCAGCCCAGGTACCGGGGATACGCAGTATTTT	CASSPGTGDTQYF
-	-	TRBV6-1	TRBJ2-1	TGTGCCAGCACCCCACGGGGTTACAATGAGCAGTTCTTC	CASTPRGYNEQFF
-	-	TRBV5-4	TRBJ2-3	TGTGCCAGCAGCTTGGCTTTTCCCTACGGCACAGATACGCAGTATTTT	CASSLAFPYGTDTQYF
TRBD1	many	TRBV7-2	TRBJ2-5	TGTGCCAGCAGCTTGGGACAGGGGCGGGGAGAGACCCAGTACTTC	CASSLGQGRGETQYF
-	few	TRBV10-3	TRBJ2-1	TGTGCCATCACGGGCGGGGCCCAGTACAATGAGCAGTTCTTC	CAITGGAQYNEQFF
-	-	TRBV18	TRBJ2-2	TGTGCCAGCTCACGCGAGTTATCGAACACCGGGGAGCTGTTTTTT	CASSRELSNTGELFF
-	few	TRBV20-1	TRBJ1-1	TGCAGTGCTAGACAGGGGTTCACTGAAGCTTTCTTT	CSARQGFTEAFF
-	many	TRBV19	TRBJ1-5	TGTGCCAGTAGTATCGGCGGGGCCGCTGGCAATCAGCCCCAGCATTTT	CASSIGGAAGNQPQHF
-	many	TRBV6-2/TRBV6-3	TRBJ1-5	TGTGCCAGCAGTACCCCTCCCCGAGAACAGCCCCAGCATTTT	CASSTPPREQPQHF
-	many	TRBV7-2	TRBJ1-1	TGTGCCAGCAGCCTAAGGCGAGTAGAAGCTTTCTTT	CASSLRRVEAFF
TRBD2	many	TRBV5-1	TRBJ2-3	TGCGCCAGCAGCCCAAGGACTAGCGGGAGAACAGATACGCAGTATTTT	CASSPRTSGRTDTQYF
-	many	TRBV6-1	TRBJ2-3	TGTGCCAGCAGTCCCACTGCGAGCGTGGCAGATACGCAGTATTTT	CASSPTASVADTQYF
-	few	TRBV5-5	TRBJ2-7	TGTGCCAGCAGCTTTGACAGGAGCATCTACGAGCAGTACTTC	CASSFDRSIYEQYF